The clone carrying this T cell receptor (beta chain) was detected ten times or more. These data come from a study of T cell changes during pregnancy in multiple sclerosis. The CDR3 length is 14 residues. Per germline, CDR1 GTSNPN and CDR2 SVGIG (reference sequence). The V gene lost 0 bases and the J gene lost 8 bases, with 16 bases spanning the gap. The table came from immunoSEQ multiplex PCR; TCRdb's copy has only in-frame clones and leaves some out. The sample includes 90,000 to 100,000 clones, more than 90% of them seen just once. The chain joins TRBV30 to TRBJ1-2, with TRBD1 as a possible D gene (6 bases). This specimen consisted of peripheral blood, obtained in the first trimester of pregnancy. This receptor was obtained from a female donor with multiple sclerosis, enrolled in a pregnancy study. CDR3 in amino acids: CAWSVLVGGKGYTF. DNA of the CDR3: TGTGCCTGGAGTGTACTTGTAGGGGGTAAAGGCTACACCTTC.